This is a list of T cell receptor beta chains from one sample in a study of tumor-infiltrating lymphocytes in primary liver carcinoma. TCRdb recomputed calls from the multiplex PCR reads with MiXCR, one row per CDR3 protein. The sample contains about 110,000 distinct CDR3 sequences, 50% to 70% of which appear only once. The sequencing sample was made of liver tumor tissue from sampling region 1. These receptors originate from a woman between 55 and 75 years old with primary liver carcinoma and hepatitis B virus infection. CDR3s include the opening cysteine and the closing phenylalanine or tryptophan. The D gene is left open where the match is weak. Size is omitted from some rows. Given values are once, few, many or a class for expanded clones.

.	TRBV6-2/TRBV6-3	TRBJ2-3	many	TGTGCCAGCAGCTCACGGTTAGGTGGAGATACGCAGTATTTT	CASSSRLGGDTQYF
.	TRBV29-1	TRBJ2-2	.	TGCAGCGCCCGTGCCGGGACAACGAACACTGGGGAGCAGTTTTTT	CSARAGTTNTGEQFF
.	TRBV10-3	TRBJ2-5	many	TGTGCCATCAGTGACCCGCTATATAATCAAGAGACCCAGTACTTC	CAISDPLYNQETQYF
TRBD1	TRBV11-3	TRBJ1-3	.	TGTGCCTGCAGCTTACACCCGGACAGGGGAGCGTACTCTGGAAACACCATATATTTT	CACSLHPDRGAYSGNTIYF
TRBD2	TRBV11-2	TRBJ2-7	medium-sized	TGTGCCAGCAGCTTTCAGCCCGGGGGGGAGCAGTACTTC	CASSFQPGGEQYF
.	TRBV6-5	TRBJ2-5	.	TGTGCCAGCAGGCAATCGGGAAGGGACTACTTC	CASRQSGRDYF
.	TRBV24-1	TRBJ2-1	.	TGTGCCACCAGTAACCCCTACAATGAGCAGTTCTTC	CATSNPYNEQFF
TRBD2	TRBV7-9	TRBJ2-1	few	TGTGCCAGCAGACTAGCGGGTTACAATGAGCAGTTCTTC	CASRLAGYNEQFF
.	TRBV5-6	TRBJ2-3	many	TGTGCCAGCATCAGACTGGGCACAGATACGCAGTATTTT	CASIRLGTDTQYF
.	TRBV12-5	TRBJ2-2	many	TGTGCTAGTGGTTTGGAAGGGGCTGGGACCGGGGAGCTGTTTTTT	CASGLEGAGTGELFF
TRBD1	TRBV5-1	TRBJ1-4	.	TGCGCCAGCAGCTTACACCCGGGACAGGATGAAAAACTGTTTTTT	CASSLHPGQDEKLFF
.	TRBV15	TRBJ2-6	.	TGTGCCACCAGCAGAGACAGGGGATCTGGGGCCAACGTCCTGACTTTC	CATSRDRGSGANVLTF
.	TRBV28	TRBJ1-2	.	TGTGCCAGCAGTTTACCCCTGCCTCCTTATGGCTACACCTTC	CASSLPLPPYGYTF
TRBD2	TRBV29-1	TRBJ2-3	.	TGCAGCGTAGGCGGGACTAGCGGGTTTTCAGATACGCTGTATTTT	CSVGGTSGFSDTLYF
TRBD1	TRBV29-1	TRBJ2-7	many	TGCAGCGCCCGGGACAGGGGGACCTACGAGCAGTACTTC	CSARDRGTYEQYF
TRBD1	TRBV12-3/TRBV12-4	TRBJ2-7	many	TGTGCCAGCAGTGGGGACAGGGGTTCCTACGAGCAGTACTTC	CASSGDRGSYEQYF
.	TRBV12-3/TRBV12-4	TRBJ1-5	.	TGTGTCAGCAGCTTGGCGGGACGGCAACCCCAGCATTTT	CVSSLAGRQPQHF
TRBD1	TRBV12-3/TRBV12-4	TRBJ2-7	.	TGTGCCAGCAGTTTAGGGCAGGGGGATCTATACGAGCACTACTTC	CASSLGQGDLYEHYF
.	TRBV6-1	TRBJ1-1	.	TGTACCAGTAGTGCCGGGGAGAACACTGAAGCTTTCTTT	CTSSAGENTEAFF
.	TRBV29-1	TRBJ2-3	many	TGCAGCGTCGAAGAGGGTGGGGGTCCAGATACGCAGTATTTT	CSVEEGGGPDTQYF
TRBD2	TRBV6-1	TRBJ2-1	.	TGTGCCAGCAGCGGGACTATCAACAATGAGCAGTTCTTC	CASSGTINNEQFF
TRBD1	TRBV29-1	TRBJ1-2	many	TGCAGCGTTGGCGGACAGGTCTATAACTATGGCTACACCTTC	CSVGGQVYNYGYTF
TRBD2	TRBV11-2	TRBJ2-3	.	TGTGCCAGCAGCTTAACGGGACTAGCGGGAGGGCCGAGAGATACACAGTATTTT	CASSLTGLAGGPRDTQYF
TRBD2	TRBV29-1	TRBJ2-7	many	TGCAGCGTCGCAACCGGGACTAGCGGGCTTTTCTACGAGCAGTACTTC	CSVATGTSGLFYEQYF
.	TRBV11-2	TRBJ1-2	.	TGTGCCAGCAGCTTAAATGGGCATAGCCGATCCCATGGCTACACCTTC	CASSLNGHSRSHGYTF
.	TRBV11-2	TRBJ2-5	.	TGTGCCAGCAGCTGGATACAGGGGGGAGGGATCCAGTACTTC	CASSWIQGGGIQYF
TRBD1	TRBV5-1	TRBJ2-7	.	TGCGCCAGCGGGGGAGCGGGGACAGGGCTTTCCTACGAGCAGTACTTC	CASGGAGTGLSYEQYF
.	TRBV5-4	TRBJ2-7	.	TGTGCCTGCAGCTTGGGGCTGGGTGGCTACGAGCAGTACTTC	CACSLGLGGYEQYF
TRBD2	TRBV11-2	TRBJ2-2	once	TGTGCCAGCAGCACCAGGACTAGCGGGACGAAGAACACCGGGGAGCTGTTTTTC	CASSTRTSGTKNTGELFF
TRBD2	TRBV6-6	TRBJ2-2	medium-sized	TGTGCCAGCAGTTCCAAGGGACTAGCGGGAACCGGGGAGCTGTTTTTT	CASSSKGLAGTGELFF
.	TRBV28	TRBJ2-2	few	TGTGCCAGCAGATATATTCAGGGCACCGGGGAGCTGTTTTTT	CASRYIQGTGELFF
TRBD1	TRBV29-1	TRBJ2-7	.	TGCAGCGTTGGACAGGGCGACGGGCAGTGCTTC	CSVGQGDGQCF
.	TRBV4-1	TRBJ2-1	.	TGCGCCAGCTGTTTCGAGAGAGGCGCCAACTATGAGCAGTTCTTC	CASCFERGANYEQFF
.	TRBV4-1	TRBJ1-5	once	TGCGCCAGCAGCCAAGTAGTTTCGATATGGGGCAAGAGGCCCCAGCATTTT	CASSQVVSIWGKRPQHF
.	TRBV11-3	TRBJ2-3	once	TGTACCAGCAGCCTGAGAGGGGGAGGGAGGGCAGATACACAGTATTTT	CTSSLRGGGRADTQYF
.	TRBV12-3/TRBV12-4	TRBJ1-1	many	TGTGCCAGCAGTTCAGGGTACACTGAAGCTTTCTTT	CASSSGYTEAFF
TRBD2	TRBV14	TRBJ2-5	.	TGTGCCAGCAGCCAAGAGGGACTACTAGGGGAGACCCAGTACTTC	CASSQEGLLGETQYF
TRBD2	TRBV11-3	TRBJ2-2	.	TGTCCCAGCACCTCGGGATTAGCGGGAGGGCCCGGCGGGGAACTGTTTTTT	CPSTSGLAGGPGGELFF
.	TRBV28	TRBJ1-1	.	TGTGCCAGCAGCCAGCGTCGGGGCAAGAACACTGAAGCTTTCTTT	CASSQRRGKNTEAFF
TRBD2	TRBV20-1	TRBJ2-1	.	TGCAGCGTACCGGAACTAGCGGCATACAATGAGCAGTTCTTC	CSVPELAAYNEQFF
.	TRBV10-3	TRBJ1-5	many	TGTGCCGTTGGGGGGCAGGAGAATCAGCCCCAGCATTTT	CAVGGQENQPQHF
.	TRBV6-1	TRBJ1-5	.	TGTGCCAGTAGGGACCTGATTAAGCCCCAGCATTTT	CASRDLIKPQHF
.	TRBV12-3/TRBV12-4	TRBJ2-1	many	TGTGCCAGCAGTCCTGGAGGGACAGCTTACAATGAGCAGTTCTTC	CASSPGGTAYNEQFF
TRBD2	TRBV7-8	TRBJ2-3	.	TGTGCCAGCAGGCATGGACTAGAGGGTATGACGCAGTATTTT	CASRHGLEGMTQYF
TRBD1	TRBV5-1	TRBJ1-2	.	TGCACCATCAGCTTATGGACAGGGGGCAGTGGCTACACCTTC	CTISLWTGGSGYTF
.	TRBV5-1	TRBJ1-1	.	TGCGCCAGCAGGGTCCTGCAGACCAACACTGATGCTTTCTTT	CASRVLQTNTDAFF
.	TRBV5-1	TRBJ1-6	few	TGCGCCAGCAGACCAGACAGCCGCTCCTATAATTCACCCCTCCACTTT	CASRPDSRSYNSPLHF